A single sample is the source of the 10 T cell receptor beta chains below, sequenced in a study of regulatory dendritic cells for organ transplantation. The antigens for these receptors are not known. The assay was immunoSEQ multiplex PCR, and TCRdb's table has in-frame clones only and misses some. The sample lists 9,500 to 15,000 clones; less than 70% were seen once. Sorted subsets were CFSE-labeled and cultured less than six days with allogeneic dendritic cells. What was sequenced was naive CD8+ T cells from blood cultured with dendritic cells. Subset meaning: CD45RA+ naive T cells. The receptor set was obtained from a human donor in good health.

CDR3 coding DNA: TGCGCCAGCAAAGGGGCTAGCGGGGGATCAGATACGCAGTATTTT. It specifies CASKGASGGSDTQYF. The chain uses TRBV4-1 and TRBJ2-3; 10 nucleotides line up with TRBD2. V was clipped by 7 bases and J by 4 bases; unmatched bases: 8. Germline V gene data show CDR1 as MGHRA and CDR2 as YSYEKL. CDR3 size: 15 residues.

The chain carries TRBV4-1 and TRBJ1-2; 8 bases map to TRBD1. The CDR3 has 16 residues. Germline V gene sequence: CDR1 MGHRA, CDR2 YSYEKL. The V gene end was trimmed by 0 bases and the J gene end by 4 bases; junction bases not matched to a gene: 7. The CDR3 DNA follows: TGCGCCAGCAGCCAAGATCCGGACAGGGCACCCTATGGCTACACCTTC. This gives the protein CASSQDPDRAPYGYTF.

This clone was detected a few times. The chain uses TRBV6-5 and TRBJ1-1; D unresolved. Between the trimmed V and J ends, which lost 8 bases and 1 base, there was a span of 8 bases. The CDR3 runs to 12 residues. Per germline, CDR1 MNHEY and CDR2 SVGAGI. The CDR3 bases are TGTGCCAGCTCCCCAGGGAACACTGAAGCTTTCTTT. This encodes CASSPGNTEAFF.

This chain uses TRBV13 with TRBJ1-3; 8 nucleotides agree with TRBD1. The CDR3 runs to 15 residues. Germline assignment: CDR1 PRHDT and CDR2 FYEKMQ (reference sequence). The V segment lost 3 bases and the J segment 3 bases; nucleotides outside the gene matches: 4. The CDR3 DNA sequence: TGTGCCAGCAGCTTTACAGGGGGACGTGGAAACACCATATATTTT. Protein product: CASSFTGGRGNTIYF. The full variable domain, in which reference TRBV13 and TRBJ1-3 provide the parts outside the CDR3, is AAGVIQSPRHLIKEKRETATLKCYPIPRHDTVYWYQQGPGQDPQFLISFYEKMQSDKGSIPDRFSAQQFSDYHSELNMSSLELGDSALYFCASSFTGGRGNTIYFGEGSWLTVV.

This clone was seen more than once but under ten times. The chain joins TRBV14 to TRBJ2-7, with D perhaps TRBD1 (6 bases). Germline-derived CDR1 and CDR2 are SGHDN and FVKESK. There are 14 residues in the CDR3. The V end was cut by 1 base, the J end by 7 bases, with 14 bases between. The CDR3 bases are TGTGCCAGCAGCCAAGGAGGGGGAAGAGGGGAGCAGTACTTC. Protein sequence: CASSQGGGRGEQYF.

The V gene is TRBV29-1, the J gene TRBJ2-2; 8 bases agree with TRBD1. Per the germline V gene, CDR1 is SQVTM and CDR2 is ANQGSEA. This CDR3 comprises 14 residues. V dropped 0 bases and J dropped 6; count of bases not matched to a gene: 3. The CDR3 sequence: CSVEDPGGPGELFF. The CDR3 nucleotides read TGCAGCGTTGAAGATCCAGGGGGCCCCGGGGAGCTGTTTTTT.

J is TRBJ1-1 and V is TRBV7-2, with D perhaps TRBD1 (5 bases). Germline CDR1 and CDR2: SGHTA and FQGNSA. The CDR3 contains 15 residues. Trimming pared 2 bases from V and 1 base from J, leaving 11 bases between. The CDR3 here is CASSLRDRGNTEAFF. Here the CDR3 DNA reads TGTGCCAGCAGCTTAAGAGACAGAGGGAACACTGAAGCTTTCTTT.

The chain has TRBV7-8 and TRBJ2-5, with D possibly matching TRBD2 (5 bases). CDR1 and CDR2 (germline): SGHVS, FQNEAQ. The CDR3 runs to 14 residues. V was trimmed by 1 base and J by 2 bases, leaving 8 bases between them. CDR3 sequence: CASSLVGGQETQYF. The CDR3 DNA reads TGTGCCAGCAGCTTAGTCGGCGGGCAAGAGACCCAGTACTTC.

For the CDR3, the DNA is TGTGCCAGCAGCGTACAGGGGAACACTGAAGCTTTCTTT. It encodes CASSVQGNTEAFF. The gene calls are TRBV9 and TRBJ1-1; D is perhaps TRBD1 (5 bases). In germline, CDR1 is SGDLS, CDR2 YYNGEE. This CDR3 comprises 13 residues. V was pared by 1 base and J by 1 base, with 5 bases between.

J is TRBJ2-1 and V is TRBV5-8; 9 bases align to TRBD2. The CDR3 is 16 amino acids. V was clipped by 4 bases and J by 7 bases; unmatched bases: 12. Germline CDR1 and CDR2: SGHTS and YDEGEE. CDR3 sequence (DNA): TGTGCCAGCAGCCTGAGGATAGCGGGGGTCAGGAATGAGCAGTTCTTC. Its protein is CASSLRIAGVRNEQFF.